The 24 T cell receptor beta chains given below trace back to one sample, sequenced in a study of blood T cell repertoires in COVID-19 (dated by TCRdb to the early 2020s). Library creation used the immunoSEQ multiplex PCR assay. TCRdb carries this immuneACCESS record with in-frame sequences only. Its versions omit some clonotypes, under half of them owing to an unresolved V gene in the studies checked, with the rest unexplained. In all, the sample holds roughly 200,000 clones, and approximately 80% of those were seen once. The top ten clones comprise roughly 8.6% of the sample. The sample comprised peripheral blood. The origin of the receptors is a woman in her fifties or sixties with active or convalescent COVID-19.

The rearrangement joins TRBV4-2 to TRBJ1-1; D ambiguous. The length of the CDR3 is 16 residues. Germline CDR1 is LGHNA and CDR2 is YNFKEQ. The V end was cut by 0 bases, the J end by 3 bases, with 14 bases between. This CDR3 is CASSQDWRTSDTEAFF. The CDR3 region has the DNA TGTGCCAGCAGCCAAGATTGGCGGACTTCGGACACTGAAGCTTTCTTT.

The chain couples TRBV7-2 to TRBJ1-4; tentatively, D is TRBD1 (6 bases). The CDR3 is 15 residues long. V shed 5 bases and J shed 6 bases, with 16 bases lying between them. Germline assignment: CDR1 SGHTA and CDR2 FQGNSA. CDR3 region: CASSTVRGADEKLFF. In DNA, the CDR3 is TGTGCCAGCAGCACGGTTCGGGGGGCTGATGAAAAACTGTTTTTT.

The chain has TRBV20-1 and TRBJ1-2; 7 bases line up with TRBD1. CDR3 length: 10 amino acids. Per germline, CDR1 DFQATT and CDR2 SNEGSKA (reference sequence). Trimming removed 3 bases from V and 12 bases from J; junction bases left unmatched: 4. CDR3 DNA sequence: TGCAGTGCTAGGAGAACAGGGGACACCTTC. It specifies CSARRTGDTF.

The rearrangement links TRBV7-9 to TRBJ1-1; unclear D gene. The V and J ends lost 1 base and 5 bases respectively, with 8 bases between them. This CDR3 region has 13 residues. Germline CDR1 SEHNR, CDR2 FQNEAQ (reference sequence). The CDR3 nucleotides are TGTGCCAGCAGCTTAGTCCCGGGGACTGAAGCTTTCTTT. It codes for CASSLVPGTEAFF. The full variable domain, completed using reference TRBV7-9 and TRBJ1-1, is DTGVSQNPRHKITKRGQNVTFRCDPISEHNRLYWYRQTLGQGPEFLTYFQNEAQLEKSRLLSDRFSAERPKGSFSTLEIQRTEQGDSAMYLCASSLVPGTEAFFGQGTRLTVV.

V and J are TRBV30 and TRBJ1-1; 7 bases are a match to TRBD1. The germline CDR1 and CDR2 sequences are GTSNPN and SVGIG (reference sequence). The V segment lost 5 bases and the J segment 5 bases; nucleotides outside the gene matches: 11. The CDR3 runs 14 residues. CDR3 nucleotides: TGTGCCTGGGACGAGGGGGCCAGGGTTACTGAAGCTTTCTTT. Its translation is CAWDEGARVTEAFF.

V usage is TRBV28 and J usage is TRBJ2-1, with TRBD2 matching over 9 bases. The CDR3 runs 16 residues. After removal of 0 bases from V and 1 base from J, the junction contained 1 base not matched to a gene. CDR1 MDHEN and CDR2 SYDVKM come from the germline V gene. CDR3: CASSLWTSGSYNEQFF. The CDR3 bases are TGTGCCAGCAGTTTATGGACTAGCGGTTCCTACAATGAGCAGTTCTTC.

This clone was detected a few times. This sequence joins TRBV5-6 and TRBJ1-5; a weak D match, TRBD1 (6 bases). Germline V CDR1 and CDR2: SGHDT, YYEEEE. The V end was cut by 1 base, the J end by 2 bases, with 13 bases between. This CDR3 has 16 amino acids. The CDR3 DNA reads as TGTGCCAGCAGCTTGCTCGGGGGGGCGGGCAATCAGCCCCAGCATTTT. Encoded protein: CASSLLGGAGNQPQHF.

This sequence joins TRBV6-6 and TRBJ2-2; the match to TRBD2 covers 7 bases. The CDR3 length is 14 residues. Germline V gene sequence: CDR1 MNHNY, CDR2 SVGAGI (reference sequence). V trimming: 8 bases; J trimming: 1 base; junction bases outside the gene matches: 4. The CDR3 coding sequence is TGTGCCAGCTCCAGCGGGGTGAACACCGGGGAGCTGTTTTTT. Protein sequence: CASSSGVNTGELFF.

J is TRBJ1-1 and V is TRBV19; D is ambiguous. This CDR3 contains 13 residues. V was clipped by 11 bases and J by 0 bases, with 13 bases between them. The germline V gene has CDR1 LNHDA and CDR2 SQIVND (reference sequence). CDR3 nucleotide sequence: TGTGCCGCATCTGACACCTTGAACACTGAAGCTTTCTTT. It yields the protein CAASDTLNTEAFF. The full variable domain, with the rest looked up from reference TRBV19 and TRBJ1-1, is DGGITQSPKYLFRKEGQNVTLSCEQNLNHDAMYWYRQDPGQGLRLIYYSQIVNDFQKGDIAEGYSVSREKKESFPLTVTSAQKNPTAFYLCAASDTLNTEAFFGQGTRLTVV.

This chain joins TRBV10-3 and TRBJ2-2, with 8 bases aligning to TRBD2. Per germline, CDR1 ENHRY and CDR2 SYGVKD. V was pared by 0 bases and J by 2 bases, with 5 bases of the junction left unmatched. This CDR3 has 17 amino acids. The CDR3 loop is CAISESKLAVNTGELFF. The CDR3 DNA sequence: TGTGCCATCAGTGAGTCGAAACTAGCGGTCAACACCGGGGAGCTGTTTTTT.

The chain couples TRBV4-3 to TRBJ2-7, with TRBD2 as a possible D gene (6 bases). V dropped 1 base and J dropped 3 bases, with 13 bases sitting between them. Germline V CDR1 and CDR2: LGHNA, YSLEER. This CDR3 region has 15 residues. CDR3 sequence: CASSQALRGYYEQYF. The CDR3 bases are TGCGCCAGCAGCCAAGCTCTCCGGGGGTACTACGAGCAGTACTTC.

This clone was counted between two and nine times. The CDR3 protein is CASYSGLAGGEQYF. The CDR3 coding sequence is TGTGCCAGCTACTCTGGGCTAGCGGGAGGCGAGCAGTACTTC. The chain combines TRBV7-2 with TRBJ2-7; 11 bases line up with TRBD2. Germline CDR1 SGHTA, CDR2 FQGNSA. CDR3 length: 14 amino acids. J was trimmed by 6 bases and V by 8 bases; bases with no gene match: 9. The full variable domain, in which reference TRBV7-2 and TRBJ2-7 provide the parts outside the CDR3, is GAGVSQSPSNKVTEKGKDVELRCDPISGHTALYWYRQSLGQGLEFLIYFQGNSAPDKSGLPSDRFSAERTGGSVSTLTIQRTQQEDSAVYLCASYSGLAGGEQYFGPGTRLTVT.

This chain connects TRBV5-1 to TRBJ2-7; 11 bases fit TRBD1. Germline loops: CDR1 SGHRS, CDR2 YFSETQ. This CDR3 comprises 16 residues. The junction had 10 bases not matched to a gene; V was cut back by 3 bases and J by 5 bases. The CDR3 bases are TGCGCCAGCAGCTGGAACTCCGGGACAGGGGGGAACGAGCAGTACTTC. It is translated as CASSWNSGTGGNEQYF. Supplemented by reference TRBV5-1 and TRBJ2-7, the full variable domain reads KAGVTQTPRYLIKTRGQQVTLSCSPISGHRSVSWYQQTPGQGLQFLFEYFSETQRNKGNFPGRFSGRQFSNSRSEMNVSTLELGDSALYLCASSWNSGTGGNEQYFGPGTRLTVT.

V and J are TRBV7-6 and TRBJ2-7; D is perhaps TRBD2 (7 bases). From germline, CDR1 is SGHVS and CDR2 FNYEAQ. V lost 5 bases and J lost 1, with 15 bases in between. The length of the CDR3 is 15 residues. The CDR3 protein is CASSATGGPSYEQYF. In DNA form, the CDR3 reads TGTGCCAGCAGCGCCACGGGGGGCCCTTCCTACGAGCAGTACTTC.

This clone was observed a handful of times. The CDR3 DNA sequence: TGTGCCAGCAGTGCACGATACTGGAGCTCCTATAATTCACCCCTCCACTTT. It encodes CASSARYWSSYNSPLHF. The chain uses TRBV6-1 and TRBJ1-6; D gene uncertain. Trimming stripped 4 bases from V and 0 bases from J, with 13 bases between. Per germline, CDR1 MNHNS and CDR2 SASEGT. The CDR3 runs 17 residues.

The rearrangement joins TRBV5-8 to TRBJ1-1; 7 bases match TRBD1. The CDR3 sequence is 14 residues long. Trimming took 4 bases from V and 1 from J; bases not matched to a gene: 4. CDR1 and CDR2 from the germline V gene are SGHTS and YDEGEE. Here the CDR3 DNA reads TGTGCCAGCAGCGGAGGACAGGCGAACACTGAAGCTTTCTTT. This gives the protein CASSGGQANTEAFF.

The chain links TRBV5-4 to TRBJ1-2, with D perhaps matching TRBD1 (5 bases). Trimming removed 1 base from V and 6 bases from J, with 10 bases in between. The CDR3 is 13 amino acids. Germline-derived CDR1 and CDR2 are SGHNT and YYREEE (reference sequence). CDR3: CASSLTGGDGYTF. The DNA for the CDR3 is TGTGCCAGCAGCTTGACGGGGGGGGATGGCTACACCTTC.

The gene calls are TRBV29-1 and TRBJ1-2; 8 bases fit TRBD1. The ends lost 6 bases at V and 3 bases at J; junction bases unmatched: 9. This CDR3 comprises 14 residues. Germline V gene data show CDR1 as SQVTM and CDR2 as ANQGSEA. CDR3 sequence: CSVGVLQGDYGYTF. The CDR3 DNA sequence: TGCAGCGTGGGGGTCCTACAGGGGGACTATGGCTACACCTTC.

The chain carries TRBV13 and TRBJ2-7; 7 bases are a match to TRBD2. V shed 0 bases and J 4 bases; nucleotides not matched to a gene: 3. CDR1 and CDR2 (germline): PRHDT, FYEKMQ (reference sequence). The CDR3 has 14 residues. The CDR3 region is CASSLGLAEYEQYF. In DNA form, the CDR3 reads TGTGCCAGCAGCTTAGGCCTAGCGGAGTACGAGCAGTACTTC.

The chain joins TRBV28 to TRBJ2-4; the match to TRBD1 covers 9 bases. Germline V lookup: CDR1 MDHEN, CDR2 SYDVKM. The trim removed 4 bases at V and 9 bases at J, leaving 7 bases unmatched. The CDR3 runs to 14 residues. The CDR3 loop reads CASSWGTGKGIQYF. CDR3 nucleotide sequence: TGTGCCAGCAGTTGGGGGACAGGGAAGGGCATTCAGTACTTC.

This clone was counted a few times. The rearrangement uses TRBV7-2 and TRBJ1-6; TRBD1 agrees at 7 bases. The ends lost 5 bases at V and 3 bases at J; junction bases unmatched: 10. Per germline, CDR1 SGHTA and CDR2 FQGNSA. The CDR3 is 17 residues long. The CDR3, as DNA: TGTGCCAGCAGCCAAAACAACAGGGGATTCTATAATTCACCCCTCCACTTT. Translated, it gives CASSQNNRGFYNSPLHF.

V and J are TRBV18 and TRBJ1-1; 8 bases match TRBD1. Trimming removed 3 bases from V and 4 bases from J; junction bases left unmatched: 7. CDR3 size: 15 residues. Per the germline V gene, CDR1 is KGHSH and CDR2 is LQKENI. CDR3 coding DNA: TGTGCCAGCTCACCTGGACAGGGTAGAGGCACTGAAGCTTTCTTT. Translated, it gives CASSPGQGRGTEAFF.

The CDR3 nucleotides are TGTGCCAGCAGTTATACGTTCGAGTCTGGAAACACCATATATTTT. Protein sequence: CASSYTFESGNTIYF. The genes are TRBV6-6 and TRBJ1-3; D unclear. Between the trimmed V and J ends, which lost 3 bases and 1 base, there was a span of 10 bases. CDR3 length: 15 residues. CDR1 is MNHNY, CDR2 SVGAGI, per germline (reference sequence).

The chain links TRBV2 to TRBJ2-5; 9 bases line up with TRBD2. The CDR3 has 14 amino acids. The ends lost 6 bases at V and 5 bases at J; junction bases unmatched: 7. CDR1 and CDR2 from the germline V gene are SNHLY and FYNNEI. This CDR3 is CASRPGLAGETQYF. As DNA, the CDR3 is TGTGCCAGCAGACCGGGACTAGCTGGGGAGACCCAGTACTTC.